This T cell receptor beta chain came from a study of cytomegalovirus exposure and HLA in healthy donors. Trimming stripped 0 bases from V and 2 bases from J, with 8 bases between. In germline, CDR1 is LGHNA, CDR2 YSLEER. The CDR3 has 16 amino acids. PCR involved 60 Vbeta and 13 Jbeta primers. Measured with immunoSEQ multiplex PCR; TCRdb has only the in-frame clones, and not every one. The table for this sample gives approximately 190,000 clones. The chain employs TRBV4-3 and TRBJ2-6; possible D gene TRBD1, 6 bases. The origin of this receptor is a boy between 10 and 17 years old in good health and CMV-seronegative. The source material was PBMCs. This CDR3 reads CASSQDGTTGANVLTF. DNA for the CDR3: TGCGCCAGCAGCCAAGATGGGACAACTGGGGCCAACGTCCTGACTTTC.